The 23 T cell receptor beta chains given below trace back to one sample, sequenced in a study of response to subunit inactivated influenza vaccine. TCRdb fed the RT-PCR reads into MiXCR, producing one record per CDR3 protein. Of over 150,000 distinct CDR3 sequences listed, approximately 12% are singletons. Sequences were derived from CD8+ T cells sorted from PBMCs, sampled less than 30 months after vaccination. Every receptor here comes from a man aged 50 to 69 who received an inactivated influenza vaccine.

In its sample, this clonotype was seen a few times. V gene TRBV4-3 combines with J gene TRBJ1-1; D possibly corresponds to TRBD1 (5 bases). V was pared by 2 bases and J by 4 bases, with 11 bases between. Germline V CDR1 and CDR2: LGHNA, YSLEER. The CDR3 loop spans 14 amino acids. The CDR3 nucleotides are TGCGCCAGCAGCCAACAGGGAGTTAGCACTGAAGCTTTCTTT. Amino acid sequence: CASSQQGVSTEAFF.

This clonotype was counted a few times. The V call is TRBV25-1, the J call TRBJ2-7; 9 bases map to TRBD1. The CDR3 contains 14 residues. Germline V CDR1 and CDR2: MGHDK, SYGVNS. V was clipped by 6 bases and J by 2 bases; unmatched bases: 5. The CDR3 DNA reads TGTGCCAGCAGCTGGACAGGGGACCCCTACGAGCAGTACTTC. Residues: CASSWTGDPYEQYF.

V gene TRBV7-9 combines with J gene TRBJ1-4, with no clear D. The germline V gene encodes CDR1 SEHNR and CDR2 FQNEAQ (reference sequence). This CDR3 has 12 amino acids. V lost 4 bases and J 8 bases, leaving 8 bases between the germline ends. The CDR3 loop reads CASSSLHEKLFF. CDR3 coding DNA: TGTGCCAGCAGCTCTTTACACGAAAAACTGTTTTTT.

The chain is built from TRBV2 and TRBJ2-1; 10 nucleotides align to TRBD2. The junction had 8 bases not matched to a gene; V was cut back by 6 bases and J by 6 bases. This CDR3 spans 15 amino acids. Germline loops: CDR1 SNHLY, CDR2 FYNNEI. The CDR3 loop reads CASRTTSGAFNEQFF. DNA of the CDR3: TGTGCCAGCAGAACTACTAGCGGGGCGTTCAATGAGCAGTTCTTC. Variable domain in full (rest from reference TRBV2 and TRBJ2-1): EPEVTQTPSHQVTQMGQEVILRCVPISNHLYFYWYRQILGQKVEFLVSFYNNEISEKSEIFDDQFSVERPDGSNFTLKIRSTKLEDSAMYFCASRTTSGAFNEQFFGPGTRLTVL.

The V call is TRBV6-5, the J call TRBJ2-7; no reliable D call. Germline V CDR1 and CDR2: MNHEY, SVGAGI. V lost 2 bases to trimming and J lost 4 bases, with 15 bases between them. This CDR3 has 15 amino acids. The CDR3 loop reads CASSYGVGPGYEQYF. The DNA of the CDR3 is TGTGCCAGCAGTTACGGGGTCGGCCCCGGATACGAGCAGTACTTC.

This clonotype was seen more than once but under ten times. This chain joins TRBV7-8 and TRBJ2-7; no reliable D call. The ends were cut back, 5 bases at V and 4 bases at J, with 21 bases in the middle. The CDR3 sequence is 16 residues long. The germline gives CDR1 SGHVS, CDR2 FQNEAQ. The CDR3: CASSPRWSEESYEQYF. Here the CDR3 DNA reads TGTGCCAGCAGCCCTAGGTGGAGTGAGGAGTCGTACGAGCAGTACTTC.

This clonotype was observed at least ten times. The rearrangement links TRBV12-3 or TRBV12-4 to TRBJ2-1; D may be TRBD1 or TRBD2 (6 bases each). The CDR3 runs to 13 residues. Trimming removed 3 bases at V and 15 bases at J, with 18 bases between. CDR3 in DNA: TGTGCCAGCAGTTTTGGGAGGTTGGGGGGCGGGTTCTTC. It yields the protein CASSFGRLGGGFF.

The chain has TRBV5-6 and TRBJ1-1, with 10 bases aligning to TRBD1. The CDR3 spans 16 residues. CDR1 and CDR2 from the germline V gene are SGHDT and YYEEEE. Unmatched junction bases numbered 13, after V lost 5 bases and J lost 6 bases. The CDR3 sequence is CASSPAFGQGVPEAFF. The DNA of the CDR3 is TGTGCCAGCAGTCCGGCCTTCGGACAGGGGGTGCCTGAAGCTTTCTTT.

The chain is built from TRBV6-1 and TRBJ1-2; D perhaps matches TRBD1 (5 bases). The V gene's germline CDR1 is MNHNS and CDR2 SASEGT. The CDR3 is 13 residues long. V was trimmed by 6 bases and J by 7 bases, leaving 15 bases between them. CDR3 in amino acids: CASSHRQGAGYTF. The CDR3 nucleotides read TGTGCCAGCAGCCACAGGCAGGGTGCTGGCTACACCTTC.

The CDR3 region is CASSRPRGNEQFF. Written as DNA, the CDR3 is TGCGCCAGCAGCAGACCCAGGGGCAATGAGCAGTTCTTC. This chain links TRBV5-1 with TRBJ2-1; D possibly corresponds to TRBD1 (6 bases). Trimming cost V 4 bases and J 6 bases, with 11 bases left between them. CDR1 is SGHRS and CDR2 is YFSETQ in the germline V gene. This CDR3 region has 13 residues.

J is TRBJ2-1 and V is TRBV5-6; TRBD2 agrees at 10 bases. V was clipped by 8 bases and J by 8 bases; unmatched bases: 13. The CDR3 length is 15 residues. Germline V CDR1 and CDR2: SGHDT, YYEEEE. Here the CDR3 reads CASRTPTSGWDEQFF. CDR3 in DNA: TGTGCCAGTCGCACCCCGACTAGCGGGTGGGATGAGCAGTTCTTC.

In this sample, this clonotype turned up a few times. This chain joins TRBV28 and TRBJ2-7; D uncertain. The CDR3 spans 13 residues. V was cut by 6 bases and J by 0 bases, with 9 bases left in between. CDR1 is MDHEN, CDR2 SYDVKM, per germline. The CDR3 DNA sequence: TGTGCCAGCAGCGCGACGAGCTCCTACGAGCAGTACTTC. Amino acids: CASSATSSYEQYF.

This clonotype was observed a handful of times. J is TRBJ2-1 and V is TRBV20-1, with a possible D match to TRBD2 (5 bases). In germline, CDR1 is DFQATT, CDR2 SNEGSKA (reference sequence). CDR3 length: 16 residues. V shed 6 bases and J shed 4 bases, with 22 bases lying between them. CDR3 protein: CSATRTGGEVYNEQFF. In DNA, the CDR3 is TGCAGTGCCACCAGGACTGGAGGCGAGGTTTACAATGAGCAGTTCTTC.

This rearrangement joins TRBV7-9 to TRBJ1-4; D ambiguous. The CDR3 contains 15 residues. V lost 5 bases and J lost 0, with 10 bases in between. The germline gives CDR1 SEHNR, CDR2 FQNEAQ (reference sequence). CDR3 sequence: CASSTFEPTNEKLFF. CDR3 bases: TGTGCCAGCAGCACTTTCGAGCCAACTAATGAAAAACTGTTTTTT.

For this clonotype: Compared with germline, one end of the junction differs, possibly owing to a read error. The chain is built from TRBV12-3 or TRBV12-4 and TRBJ2-1, with 11 bases fitting TRBD2. The CDR3 runs 17 residues. The chain's CDR3 is CTSSDLLAGGPDNEQFF. The DNA of the CDR3 is TGTACCAGCAGCGACCTATTAGCGGGGGGGCCTGACAATGAGCAGTTCTTC.

The sample holds a few counts of this clonotype. The chain uses TRBV5-1 and TRBJ1-5; 7 bases map to TRBD1. The CDR3 extends over 15 amino acids. The ends lost 4 bases at V and 4 bases at J; junction bases unmatched: 8. Germline lookup yields CDR1 SGHRS and CDR2 YFSETQ. The CDR3 DNA sequence: TGCGCCAGCAGCCAGGGGGACAGTGCAAATCAGCCCCAGCATTTT. Translation: CASSQGDSANQPQHF.

This clonotype was seen ten or more times. The chain combines TRBV7-9 with TRBJ2-5; D may be TRBD2 (6 bases). This CDR3 has 13 amino acids. Per germline, CDR1 SEHNR and CDR2 FQNEAQ (reference sequence). V lost 4 bases and J 3 bases, leaving 9 bases between the germline ends. The CDR3 sequence: CASSSPSEETQYF. CDR3 coding DNA: TGTGCCAGCAGCTCACCTAGCGAAGAGACCCAGTACTTC.

This clonotype was observed at least ten times. This chain connects TRBV5-1 to TRBJ1-5, with D perhaps TRBD1 (5 bases). CDR3 length: 15 residues. Per germline, CDR1 SGHRS and CDR2 YFSETQ. The V gene lost 4 bases and the J gene lost 4 bases, with 15 bases spanning the gap. As DNA, the CDR3 is TGCGCCAGCAGCGAGGGACTCCACGAGAATCAGCCCCAGCATTTT. This translates into CASSEGLHENQPQHF.

This clonotype occurred a few times. The V and J genes are TRBV27 and TRBJ1-2; weak D call: TRBD1 (6 bases). From germline, CDR1 is MNHEY and CDR2 SMNVEV (reference sequence). V lost 0 bases and J 8 bases, leaving 10 bases between the germline ends. The CDR3 is 13 residues long. The CDR3 nucleotides read TGTGCCAGCAGTTTATCGACAGGAGAAGGCTACACCTTC. Translated, it gives CASSLSTGEGYTF.

This clonotype was detected many times. Here the CDR3 DNA reads TGTGCCAGCAGCTTATGGGGGACTAGCGGCAACCAAGAGACCCAGTACTTC. Amino acids: CASSLWGTSGNQETQYF. This chain uses TRBV7-9 with TRBJ2-5; TRBD2 matches at 11 bases. This CDR3 has 17 residues. The J segment lost 0 bases and the V segment lost 2 bases, leaving 5 bases of the junction unmatched. The germline V gene has CDR1 SEHNR and CDR2 FQNEAQ (reference sequence).

The CDR3 nucleotides read TGTGCCAGCAGTTTAGCTAGCGGAGGCACAGATACGCAGTATTTT. Translation gives CASSLASGGTDTQYF. This rearrangement joins TRBV28 to TRBJ2-3; 7 bases align to TRBD2. The CDR3 sequence is 15 residues long. Germline V gene sequence: CDR1 MDHEN, CDR2 SYDVKM. Trimming took 2 bases from V and 1 from J; bases not matched to a gene: 3.

This clonotype was observed a few times. This chain links TRBV28 with TRBJ2-2; 7 nucleotides agree with TRBD2. This CDR3 has 15 amino acids. The V and J ends lost 2 bases and 4 bases, in that order; junction bases with no gene match: 4. Per the germline V gene, CDR1 is MDHEN and CDR2 is SYDVKM. Here the CDR3 DNA reads TGTGCCAGCAGTTTACTAGGGGAGGGCACCGGGGAGCTGTTTTTT. Protein product: CASSLLGEGTGELFF.

This clonotype was detected ten times or more. This chain joins TRBV7-8 and TRBJ2-1; no clear D. The CDR3 covers 16 residues. The germline gives CDR1 SGHVS, CDR2 FQNEAQ. Trimming removed 5 bases at V and 0 bases at J, with 14 bases between. This CDR3 reads CASSRRLSSSYNEQFF. The CDR3 nucleotides read TGTGCCAGCAGCCGGCGTCTGAGCAGCTCCTACAATGAGCAGTTCTTC.